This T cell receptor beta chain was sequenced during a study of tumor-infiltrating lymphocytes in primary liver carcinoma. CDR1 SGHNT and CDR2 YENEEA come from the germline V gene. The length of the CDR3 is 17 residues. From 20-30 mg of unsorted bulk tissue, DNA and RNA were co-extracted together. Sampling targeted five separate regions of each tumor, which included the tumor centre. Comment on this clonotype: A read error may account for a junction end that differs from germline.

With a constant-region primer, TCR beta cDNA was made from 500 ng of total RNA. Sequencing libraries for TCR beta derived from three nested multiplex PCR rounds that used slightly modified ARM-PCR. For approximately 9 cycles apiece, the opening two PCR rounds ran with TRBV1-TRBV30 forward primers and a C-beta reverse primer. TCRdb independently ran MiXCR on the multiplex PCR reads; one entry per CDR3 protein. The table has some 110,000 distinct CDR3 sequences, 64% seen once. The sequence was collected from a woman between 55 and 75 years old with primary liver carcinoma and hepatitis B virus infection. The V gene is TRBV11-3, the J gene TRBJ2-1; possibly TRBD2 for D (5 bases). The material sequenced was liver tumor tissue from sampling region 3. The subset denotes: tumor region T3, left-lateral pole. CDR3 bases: TGCCCCAGCAGCTCCCGGGGAGCGCGGACCATGGGCAATGAGCAGTTCTTC. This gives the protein CPSSSRGARTMGNEQFF.